These T cell receptor beta chains were read from a single sample in a study of blood T cell repertoires in COVID-19. Only in-frame clones appear in the TCRdb table, and some are missing; sequencing was by immunoSEQ multiplex PCR. The sample shows 250,000 or so clones, 83% of them seen only once. Input material: PBMCs or T cells enriched from blood (not recorded which). The receptors come from a woman aged 40 to 50 who had been exposed to COVID-19. Both conserved end residues are part of each CDR3. Fields, in order: D gene, V gene, clone size, J gene, CDR3 protein, CDR3 DNA. A D gene is named only where the DNA matches it firmly. Part of the rows lack a size; the others show once, few, many or a class for expanded clones.

d_call: TRBD2
v_call: TRBV3-1/TRBV3-2
clone_size: -
j_call: TRBJ2-3
cdr3_aa: CASSLTLALDTQYF
cdr3_nt: TGTGCCAGCAGCCTCACACTAGCGTTGGATACGCAGTATTTT

d_call: TRBD1
v_call: TRBV6-1
clone_size: -
j_call: TRBJ1-2
cdr3_aa: CASSEAPGQGYGYTF
cdr3_nt: TGTGCCAGCAGTGAAGCGCCGGGACAGGGGTATGGCTACACCTTC

d_call: -
v_call: TRBV3-1/TRBV3-2
clone_size: -
j_call: TRBJ2-3
cdr3_aa: CASSKTNADTQYF
cdr3_nt: TGTGCCAGCAGCAAGACAAATGCAGATACGCAGTATTTT

d_call: TRBD2
v_call: TRBV6-5
clone_size: once
j_call: TRBJ2-3
cdr3_aa: CASSYSSSGSTDTQYF
cdr3_nt: TGTGCCAGCAGTTACTCGTCTAGCGGTAGCACAGATACGCAGTATTTT

d_call: -
v_call: TRBV5-1
clone_size: -
j_call: TRBJ2-4
cdr3_aa: CASSEGDGNIQYF
cdr3_nt: TGCGCCAGCAGCGAGGGGGACGGGAACATTCAGTACTTC

d_call: TRBD1
v_call: TRBV5-4
clone_size: -
j_call: TRBJ1-1
cdr3_aa: CASSFTQGAGAFF
cdr3_nt: TGTGCCAGCAGCTTTACCCAGGGGGCAGGCGCTTTCTTT

d_call: -
v_call: TRBV11-3
clone_size: few
j_call: TRBJ1-1
cdr3_aa: CASSPVSGYSPEAFF
cdr3_nt: TGTGCCAGCAGCCCCGTTAGCGGGTACTCTCCTGAAGCTTTCTTT

d_call: -
v_call: TRBV28
clone_size: -
j_call: TRBJ1-5
cdr3_aa: CASSSTGQPQHF
cdr3_nt: TGTGCCAGCAGTTCCACGGGACAGCCCCAGCATTTT

d_call: -
v_call: TRBV18
clone_size: -
j_call: TRBJ2-7
cdr3_aa: CASSPSSDEQYF
cdr3_nt: TGTGCCAGCTCACCATCGAGTGACGAGCAGTACTTC

d_call: TRBD1
v_call: TRBV5-1
clone_size: -
j_call: TRBJ1-1
cdr3_aa: CASSLDRGNTEAFF
cdr3_nt: TGCGCCAGCAGCTTGGACAGGGGGAACACTGAAGCTTTCTTT

d_call: TRBD2
v_call: TRBV7-9
clone_size: -
j_call: TRBJ2-3
cdr3_aa: CASSSITSGEGDTQYF
cdr3_nt: TGTGCCAGCAGCTCAATAACTAGCGGGGAGGGAGATACGCAGTATTTT

d_call: -
v_call: TRBV7-2
clone_size: -
j_call: TRBJ2-5
cdr3_aa: CASSLPSRETQYF
cdr3_nt: TGTGCCAGCAGCTTACCGTCGCGGGAGACCCAGTACTTC

d_call: -
v_call: TRBV5-4
clone_size: few
j_call: TRBJ1-6
cdr3_aa: CASSADRHSPLHF
cdr3_nt: TGTGCCAGCAGCGCGGACAGACATTCACCCCTCCACTTT

d_call: TRBD1
v_call: TRBV7-3
clone_size: -
j_call: TRBJ2-3
cdr3_aa: CASSSGGYSQDTQYF
cdr3_nt: TGTGCCAGCAGCTCAGGGGGCTACTCTCAGGATACGCAGTATTTT

d_call: -
v_call: TRBV5-4
clone_size: -
j_call: TRBJ2-1
cdr3_aa: CASSLFPGSYNEQFF
cdr3_nt: TGTGCCAGCAGCCTCTTTCCGGGGTCCTACAATGAGCAGTTCTTC

d_call: -
v_call: TRBV28
clone_size: -
j_call: TRBJ1-5
cdr3_aa: CASSTRREDSNQPQHF
cdr3_nt: TGTGCCAGCAGTACCCGACGGGAGGATAGCAATCAGCCCCAGCATTTT

d_call: -
v_call: TRBV30
clone_size: few
j_call: TRBJ1-2
cdr3_aa: CAWSVRGSAVGYTF
cdr3_nt: TGTGCCTGGAGTGTACGGGGATCGGCGGTGGGCTACACCTTC

d_call: -
v_call: TRBV12-5
clone_size: -
j_call: TRBJ2-2
cdr3_aa: CASGLGASNTGELFF
cdr3_nt: TGTGCTAGTGGTTTGGGGGCTTCGAACACCGGGGAGCTGTTTTTT

d_call: TRBD2
v_call: TRBV7-2
clone_size: -
j_call: TRBJ2-5
cdr3_aa: CASSSGTRWETQYF
cdr3_nt: TGTGCCAGCAGCTCCGGGACTAGATGGGAGACCCAGTACTTC

d_call: -
v_call: TRBV10-3
clone_size: few
j_call: TRBJ1-6
cdr3_aa: CAISESDSRDSPLHF
cdr3_nt: TGTGCCATCAGTGAGTCTGACAGCAGAGATTCACCCCTCCACTTT